This TCR beta chain was recovered during a study of blood T cells in healthy people across ages. Study-wide points: Age brought a roughly linear fall in TCR beta diversity measured per million T cells. Estimates of total diversity, which came from one million sequenced T cells, were considered to be underestimates.

Remarks on this clonotype: Its matching antigen is unknown.

Using a J-beta primer mix together with a sample-barcoded 5' primer, a second PCR was run for roughly 7 to 12 cycles. MiXCR, run by TCRdb on the 5' RACE reads, gives a single entry per CDR3 protein. The sample records 550,000 to 800,000 distinct CDR3 sequences, roughly 21% being singletons. Sequenced material: blood. The clonotype originates from a man aged 65 to 79 in good health.

CDR3 sequence: CASSGLREETQYF. CDR3 sequence (DNA): TGTGCCAGCAGTGGCCTCAGGGAAGAGACCCAGTACTTC. This chain joins TRBV27 and TRBJ2-5, with a weak D call TRBD1 (5 bases). With 5 bases removed from V and 3 bases from J, the gap between germline ends came to 10 bases. The CDR3 is made up of 13 amino acids. The germline V gene has CDR1 MNHEY and CDR2 SMNVEV (reference sequence).